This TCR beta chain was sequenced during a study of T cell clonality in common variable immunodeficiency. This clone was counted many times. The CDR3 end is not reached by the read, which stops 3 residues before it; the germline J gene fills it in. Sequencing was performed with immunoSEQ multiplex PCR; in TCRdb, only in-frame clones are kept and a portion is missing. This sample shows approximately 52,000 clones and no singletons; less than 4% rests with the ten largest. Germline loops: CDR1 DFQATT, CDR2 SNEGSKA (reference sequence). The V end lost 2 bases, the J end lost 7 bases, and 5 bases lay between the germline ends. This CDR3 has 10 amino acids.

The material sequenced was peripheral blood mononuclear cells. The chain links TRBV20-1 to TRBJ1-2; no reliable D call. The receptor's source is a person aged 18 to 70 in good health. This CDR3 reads CSARSIGYTF. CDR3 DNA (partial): TGCAGTGCTAGATCCATTGGC.